Shown below are 12 T cell receptor beta chains from a single sample sequenced in a study of Graves' ophthalmopathy and Graves' hyperthyroidism. RNA transcripts were the template, and TCR beta CDR3 regions were amplified from them. HTBI primers were employed in first-round RT-PCR, then a second-round multiplex PCR followed. One entry per CDR3 protein, called by TCRdb with MiXCR from the multiplex PCR reads. Found here are 500,000 to 800,000 distinct CDR3 sequences, roughly two fifths of them singletons; the top ten hold more than 3%. Material for sequencing was peripheral blood. These receptors all come from an adult man with Graves' ophthalmopathy.

The V gene is TRBV2, the J gene TRBJ2-7, with 7 bases aligning to TRBD1. The ends lost 5 bases at V and 9 bases at J; junction bases unmatched: 7. The germline gives CDR1 SNHLY, CDR2 FYNNEI. This CDR3 has 12 amino acids. The CDR3 DNA is TGTGCCAGCAGTACACAGGGGCAGTGGCAGTACTTC. It specifies CASSTQGQWQYF.

The chain combines TRBV7-9 with TRBJ2-5, with D tentatively TRBD1 (6 bases). The V and J ends lost 5 bases and 3 bases respectively, with 13 bases between them. Germline CDR1 and CDR2: SEHNR and FQNEAQ (reference sequence). The CDR3 has 14 amino acids. Written as DNA, the CDR3 is TGTGCCAGCAGCCTGGGGGACATCAAAGAGACCCAGTACTTC. Protein sequence: CASSLGDIKETQYF.

This clonotype was detected once. This chain joins TRBV4-1 and TRBJ1-1; the match to TRBD1 covers 7 bases. This CDR3 is 15 amino acids long. The germline gives CDR1 MGHRA, CDR2 YSYEKL. J gave up 1 base and V 6 bases, and 8 bases lay outside the gene matches. CDR3 DNA: TGCGCCAGCAGACCGACAGGGTTACAGAACACTGAAGCTTTCTTT. Protein product: CASRPTGLQNTEAFF.

V usage is TRBV4-1 and J usage is TRBJ1-1; tentatively, D is TRBD1 (5 bases). The germline V and J ends were trimmed by 1 base and 4 bases, with 7 bases remaining between them. This CDR3 contains 13 residues. Per the germline V gene, CDR1 is MGHRA and CDR2 is YSYEKL. CDR3 in amino acids: CASSQVRATEAFF. CDR3 coding DNA: TGCGCCAGCAGCCAAGTCAGGGCCACTGAAGCTTTCTTT.

There are a few counts of this clonotype. The CDR3 reads CASSSWTRGATYEQYF. The CDR3 DNA follows: TGTGCCAGCAGCTCTTGGACTCGGGGTGCAACCTACGAGCAGTACTTC. V gene TRBV7-9 combines with J gene TRBJ2-7; tentatively, D is TRBD2 (5 bases). The germline V gene has CDR1 SEHNR and CDR2 FQNEAQ (reference sequence). The CDR3 is 16 residues long. Trimming stripped 4 bases from V and 2 bases from J, with 18 bases between. The full variable domain, completed using reference TRBV7-9 and TRBJ2-7, is DTGVSQNPRHKITKRGQNVTFRCDPISEHNRLYWYRQTLGQGPEFLTYFQNEAQLEKSRLLSDRFSAERPKGSFSTLEIQRTEQGDSAMYLCASSSWTRGATYEQYFGPGTRLTVT.

The V gene is TRBV9, the J gene TRBJ2-5; 10 positions match TRBD1. The V gene end was trimmed by 4 bases and the J gene end by 7 bases; junction bases not matched to a gene: 13. In germline, CDR1 is SGDLS, CDR2 YYNGEE. The CDR3 consists of 16 residues. The CDR3 sequence is CASSPGQGGTAGTQYF. CDR3 DNA sequence: TGTGCCAGCAGCCCTGGACAGGGGGGGACAGCCGGGACCCAGTACTTC.

This clonotype was counted only a few times. This rearrangement joins TRBV15 to TRBJ2-2; D perhaps matches TRBD2 (7 bases). CDR3 length: 17 residues. V was clipped by 3 bases and J by 4 bases, with 18 bases between them. Germline V gene lookup returns CDR1 LNHNV and CDR2 YYDKDF (reference sequence). CDR3 sequence (DNA): TGTGCCACCAGCAGCCTAGGGGGGGGGTCGAGCACCGGGGAGCTGTTTTTT. This gives the protein CATSSLGGGSSTGELFF.

This clonotype was seen at least ten times. The V gene is TRBV12-5, the J gene TRBJ2-5, with 7 positions matching TRBD1. Per the germline V gene, CDR1 is LGHNT and CDR2 is FRNRAP. This CDR3 contains 13 residues. J gave up 1 base and V 6 bases, and 2 bases lay outside the gene matches. The CDR3 here is CASGGTAQETQYF. The CDR3 nucleotides read TGTGCTAGTGGGGGGACAGCCCAAGAGACCCAGTACTTC.

The chain uses TRBV29-1 and TRBJ1-2; D is possibly TRBD1 (5 bases). Looked up from germline, CDR1 is SQVTM and CDR2 is ANQGSEA. The CDR3 totals 13 residues. V gave up 3 bases and J gave up 5 bases, with 13 bases separating them. Here the CDR3 reads CSVDPLGLYGYTF. CDR3 coding DNA: TGCAGCGTTGATCCCCTGGGACTTTATGGCTACACCTTC. Combining the CDR3 with reference TRBV29-1 and TRBJ1-2 gives the whole variable domain SAVISQKPSRDICQRGTSLTIQCQVDSQVTMMFWYRQQPGQSLTLIATANQGSEATYESGFVIDKFPISRPNLTFSTLTVSNMSPEDSSIYLCSVDPLGLYGYTFGSGTRLTVV.

This clonotype was seen many times. This chain connects TRBV24-1 to TRBJ1-2; TRBD1 might be the D (6 bases). Germline values: CDR1 KGHDR, CDR2 SFDVKD. The V and J ends lost 12 bases and 8 bases respectively, with 15 bases between them. CDR3 length: 11 residues. DNA of the CDR3: TGTGCCCCCGGGGGCTTTTCGGGCTACACCTTC. Its translation is CAPGGFSGYTF.

This chain joins TRBV15 and TRBJ2-5; no reliable D call. With 4 bases removed from V and 2 bases from J, the gap between germline ends came to 11 bases. This CDR3 has 14 amino acids. The germline gives CDR1 LNHNV, CDR2 YYDKDF (reference sequence). DNA for the CDR3: TGTGCCACCAGCATCTCAGACGTACAAGAGACCCAGTACTTC. Encoded protein: CATSISDVQETQYF. Using reference TRBV15 and TRBJ2-5 for the parts outside the CDR3, the full variable domain is DAMVIQNPRYQVTQFGKPVTLSCSQTLNHNVMYWYQQKSSQAPKLLFHYYDKDFNNEADTPDNFQSRRPNTSFCFLDIRSPGLGDTAMYLCATSISDVQETQYFGPGTRLLVL.

This chain joins TRBV29-1 and TRBJ2-5, with TRBD2 identical over 11 bases. The length of the CDR3 is 13 residues. The trim removed 8 bases at V and 4 bases at J, leaving 6 bases unmatched. The germline V gene has CDR1 SQVTM and CDR2 ANQGSEA. The CDR3 region has the DNA TGCAGCTCAAGCACTAGCGGGGGAGAGACCCAGTACTTC. It translates to CSSSTSGGETQYF.